Below, 8 T cell receptor beta chains from the same sample are listed, as sequenced in a study of T-cell memory formation after mild COVID-19. TCRdb itself ran the 5' RACE reads through MiXCR, one entry per CDR3 protein. The sample includes roughly 550,000 distinct CDR3 sequences, about 20% of them seen just once. Sequencing was done on a sample of PBMCs or a T cell subset sorted from them (not recorded which). The receptors here all came from an adult woman who had mild COVID-19 (a few samples of this study predate the infection). Cell type and time point are not known.

The chain combines TRBV20-1 with TRBJ2-2; D not resolved. V was pared by 4 bases and J by 1 base, with 7 bases between. Germline V gene sequence: CDR1 DFQATT, CDR2 SNEGSKA (reference sequence). CDR3 length: 13 amino acids. CDR3 bases: TGCAGTGCTACTTCTCTGAACACCGGGGAGCTGTTTTTT. Translation gives CSATSLNTGELFF.

This rearrangement joins TRBV5-1 to TRBJ1-1; a possible D gene is TRBD1 (5 bases). Trimming stripped 3 bases from V and 1 base from J, with 10 bases between. The V gene's germline CDR1 is SGHRS and CDR2 YFSETQ. CDR3 length: 14 residues. The DNA of the CDR3 is TGCGCCAGCAGCTCTCAGGGTGAGAACACTGAAGCTTTCTTT. Translation gives CASSSQGENTEAFF.

The chain couples TRBV7-9 to TRBJ2-3, with 9 nucleotides matching TRBD2. Germline V CDR1 and CDR2: SEHNR, FQNEAQ (reference sequence). The ends lost 3 bases at V and 6 bases at J; junction bases unmatched: 7. The CDR3 contains 15 residues. CDR3 in amino acids: CASSLGLAPGDTQYF. The CDR3 DNA reads as TGTGCCAGCAGCTTGGGACTAGCCCCAGGTGATACGCAGTATTTT.

This chain links TRBV5-5 with TRBJ2-1; a possible D gene is TRBD1 (5 bases). Germline assignment: CDR1 SGHKS and CDR2 YYEKEE (reference sequence). Trimming cost V 4 bases and J 13 bases, with 15 bases left between them. This CDR3 contains 12 residues. CDR3 in amino acids: CASSLDTRPQFF. CDR3 in DNA: TGTGCCAGCAGCCTGGACACCCGTCCACAGTTCTTC.

This chain links TRBV20-1 with TRBJ1-1; no firm D call. Germline values: CDR1 DFQATT, CDR2 SNEGSKA (reference sequence). Trimming removed 2 bases at V and 0 bases at J, with 16 bases between. The CDR3 loop spans 16 amino acids. CDR3 coding DNA: TGCAGTGCTAGACCGTATGGCCGGGGTTTGAACACTGAAGCTTTCTTT. This codes for CSARPYGRGLNTEAFF.

This chain uses TRBV6-1 with TRBJ2-1, with D perhaps matching TRBD2 (6 bases). The V and J ends lost 3 bases and 4 bases respectively, with 16 bases between them. In germline, CDR1 is MNHNS, CDR2 SASEGT. This CDR3 contains 16 residues. The CDR3 sequence: CASSDPAGGGYNEQFF. DNA of the CDR3: TGTGCCAGCAGTGACCCTGCTGGGGGAGGTTACAATGAGCAGTTCTTC.

The chain uses TRBV24-1 and TRBJ2-5; TRBD2 might be the D (6 bases). Trimming took off 4 bases at V and 8 bases at J, with 22 bases between the two ends. Per germline, CDR1 KGHDR and CDR2 SFDVKD. This CDR3 spans 16 amino acids. The CDR3 DNA is TGTGCCACCAGTGACCGACCCTTGGGGCCGGGGGATACCCAGTACTTC. Amino acids: CATSDRPLGPGDTQYF.

The gene calls are TRBV7-2 and TRBJ2-5; the match to TRBD1 covers 7 bases. The germline V gene has CDR1 SGHTA and CDR2 FQGNSA. The CDR3 sequence is 15 residues long. V shed 5 bases and J 2 bases; nucleotides not matched to a gene: 8. CDR3 sequence: CASSLTRGQQETQYF. DNA of the CDR3: TGTGCCAGCAGCCTCACTCGGGGACAGCAAGAGACCCAGTACTTC.